The 14 T cell receptor beta chains reported below all come from one sample, sequenced in a study of CD8 T cells in ankylosing spondylitis (dated by TCRdb to about 2017). The library came from 5' RACE. This sample was sequenced with an Illumina MiSeq. TCRdb reanalyzed the raw reads on its own, using fastp at Q25 for trimming and MiXCR for clone calling, and kept in-frame beta chains. Each CDR3 protein appears once, grouped with its most common genes and DNA. Present in this sample are nearly 25,000 distinct CDR3 sequences, about a sixth of which were seen just once. The ten top clones hold under 30% of the sample. The sequenced material came from blood. All receptors come from a male donor with ankylosing spondylitis or in good health (not recorded which).

This chain uses TRBV10-3 with TRBJ2-5; D ambiguous. The CDR3 length is 14 residues. CDR1 ENHRY and CDR2 SYGVKD come from the germline V gene. V lost 4 bases to trimming and J lost 0 bases, with 9 bases between them. CDR3 region: CAISGLRDQETQYF. The CDR3 coding sequence is TGTGCCATCAGTGGGCTACGGGACCAAGAGACCCAGTACTTC.

Many counts were recorded for this clonotype. The gene calls are TRBV29-1 and TRBJ2-2, with D uncertain. The length of the CDR3 is 13 residues. Between the trimmed V and J ends, which lost 7 bases and 6 bases, there was a span of 15 bases. The germline V gene encodes CDR1 SQVTM and CDR2 ANQGSEA. DNA for the CDR3: TGCAGCGCCAAAGACCAGTTTGCCGGGGAGCTGTTTTTT. It translates to CSAKDQFAGELFF.

The sample holds a few counts of this clonotype. V gene TRBV3-1 combines with J gene TRBJ2-3; the match to TRBD2 covers 7 bases. From germline, CDR1 is LGHDT and CDR2 YNNKEL (reference sequence). CDR3 length: 16 residues. After removal of 1 base from V and 4 bases from J, the junction contained 8 bases not matched to a gene. The CDR3 DNA sequence: TGTGCCAGCAGCCAAGGTGGCGGGAGTCCGGCAGATACGCAGTATTTT. Encoded protein: CASSQGGGSPADTQYF.

About this clonotype: One end of the junction is discordant with germline, which a read error may explain. The chain combines TRBV12-3 or TRBV12-4 with TRBJ2-7; D is unclear. This CDR3 spans 12 amino acids. The CDR3 loop reads CASSLDQSPLAF. The CDR3 DNA reads TGTGCCAGCAGTTTAGACCAATCACCCCTGGCCTTC.

This clonotype has a handful of counts. The chain is built from TRBV12-3 or TRBV12-4 and TRBJ2-1; 14 bases are shared with TRBD2. After removal of 6 bases from V and 3 bases from J, the junction contained 10 bases not matched to a gene. The CDR3 has 18 residues. The CDR3: CASSSGTSGRVDYNEQFF. The CDR3 DNA reads TGTGCCAGCAGCTCCGGGACTAGCGGGAGAGTTGACTACAATGAGCAGTTCTTC.

This chain uses TRBV5-5 with TRBJ1-6; 7 bases align to TRBD1. Trimming at V came to 3 bases and at J to 9 bases, leaving 6 bases not matched to a gene. The CDR3 runs 14 residues. The germline V gene encodes CDR1 SGHKS and CDR2 YYEKEE (reference sequence). The CDR3 spells CASSSRDRTSPLHF. The DNA for the CDR3 is TGTGCCAGCAGCTCCCGGGACAGAACTTCACCCCTCCACTTT.

The chain couples TRBV5-1 to TRBJ1-1, with no clear D. CDR3 length: 12 amino acids. Trimming left V 4 bases short and J 4 bases short, with 8 bases between. Germline values: CDR1 SGHRS, CDR2 YFSETQ. The DNA for the CDR3 is TGCGCCAGCAGCCACTCTCCCACTGAAGCTTTCTTT. It codes for CASSHSPTEAFF.

This clonotype was seen only a few times. The chain combines TRBV7-9 with TRBJ2-1; D not certain. Trimming stripped 3 bases from V and 10 bases from J, with 19 bases between. CDR3 length: 15 residues. CDR1 is SEHNR, CDR2 FQNEAQ, per germline (reference sequence). The CDR3: CASSLGNGISVEQFF. CDR3 sequence (DNA): TGTGCCAGCAGCTTGGGTAATGGGATAAGCGTCGAGCAGTTCTTC.

The V call is TRBV7-9, the J call TRBJ2-5; possibly TRBD1 or TRBD2 for D (5 bases each). The germline V gene encodes CDR1 SEHNR and CDR2 FQNEAQ (reference sequence). The V and J ends lost 5 bases and 5 bases respectively, with 15 bases between them. The CDR3 spans 14 residues. The CDR3 sequence is CASSPGTGTETQYF. CDR3 in DNA: TGTGCCAGCAGCCCCGGGACGGGGACGGAGACCCAGTACTTC. Full variable domain (remainder filled in from reference TRBV7-9 and TRBJ2-5): DTGVSQNPRHKITKRGQNVTFRCDPISEHNRLYWYRQTLGQGPEFLTYFQNEAQLEKSRLLSDRFSAERPKGSFSTLEIQRTEQGDSAMYLCASSPGTGTETQYFGPGTRLLVL.

The genes are TRBV28 and TRBJ1-1, with D uncertain. Trimming took 6 bases from V and 0 from J, leaving 11 bases between them. Germline assignment: CDR1 MDHEN and CDR2 SYDVKM. This CDR3 comprises 14 residues. The CDR3 region is CASSPPGVNTEAFF. In nucleotides, the CDR3 is TGTGCCAGCAGCCCCCCCGGCGTGAACACTGAAGCTTTCTTT.

The chain couples TRBV14 to TRBJ2-4, with TRBD2 identical over 12 bases. The CDR3 length is 15 residues. V shed 5 bases and J 8 bases; nucleotides not matched to a gene: 7. Germline CDR1 SGHDN, CDR2 FVKESK. This CDR3 reads CASSTSGRFEDIQYF. DNA of the CDR3: TGTGCCAGCAGCACTAGCGGGAGGTTCGAGGACATTCAGTACTTC.

This clonotype was seen repeatedly, ten times or more. The gene calls are TRBV7-2 and TRBJ2-1; TRBD2 agrees at 11 bases. Trimming at V came to 5 bases and at J to 2 bases, leaving 8 bases not matched to a gene. CDR3 length: 17 residues. CDR1 is SGHTA, CDR2 FQGNSA, per germline. CDR3 amino acids: CASSELAGAGPYNEQFF. As DNA, the CDR3 is TGTGCCAGCAGCGAACTAGCGGGAGCCGGGCCCTACAATGAGCAGTTCTTC.

The CDR3 bases are TGTGCCAGCAGTGTTAGCTATGAGCAGTTCTTC. This gives the protein CASSVSYEQFF. The rearrangement joins TRBV25-1 to TRBJ2-1; D unclear. Trimming left V 4 bases short and J 8 bases short, with 6 bases between. There are 11 residues in the CDR3. Germline loops: CDR1 MGHDK, CDR2 SYGVNS.

This clonotype appeared once. This chain links TRBV9 with TRBJ2-2; no reliable D call. This CDR3 is built from 12 residues. Deletions cut 1 base from V and 9 bases from J, with 7 bases between. From germline, CDR1 is SGDLS and CDR2 YYNGEE. The CDR3 bases are TGTGCCAGCAGCGTATTGGATCGGGAGCTGTTTTTT. Translated: CASSVLDRELFF.